This record covers a single T cell receptor (beta chain). The sample belongs to a study of blood T cell repertoires in COVID-19. About the study: Acute-phase and convalescent COVID-19 samples originated in the United States, Italy and Spain.

The CDR3 sequence is 13 residues long. The germline V gene has CDR1 SGHTA and CDR2 FQGTGA. V was pared by 5 bases and J by 5 bases, with 3 bases of the junction left unmatched. In the authors' methods: Reference gene primer amplification gave estimated nucleated cell counts. Some clones are missing from TCRdb's copy, which holds only in-frame ones; the method was immunoSEQ multiplex PCR. The V and J calls and the clone size are those of that table, but D and trimming were determined from the DNA. This table has around 150,000 clones, 85% appearing once. Source material: peripheral blood. The TCR sequence derives from a human donor with acute or convalescent COVID-19. The donor label of this sample is uncertain. The chain links TRBV7-3 to TRBJ2-1, with 7 bases fitting TRBD2. This CDR3 reads CASSPLADNEQFF. CDR3 DNA: TGTGCCAGCAGCCCCCTAGCGGACAATGAGCAGTTCTTC.